Only a few counts were recorded for the clone carrying this TCR beta chain. The antigen is undetermined. TCRdb itself ran the 5' RACE reads through MiXCR, one entry per CDR3 protein. The sample lists about 500,000 distinct CDR3 sequences, around 21% occurring once. The data were taken from a study of T-cell memory formation after mild COVID-19. Study at large: Clusters were largely donor specific. Notes on the study in general: In second-wave clones peaking day 37, SARS-CoV-2 specificity remained unconfirmed. The study found contracting CD4+ clones mainly in CM and EM and contracting CD8+ clones in EMRA.

Germline lookup yields CDR1 SGDLS and CDR2 YYNGEE. This CDR3 spans 15 amino acids. The V end lost 3 bases, the J end lost 4 bases, and 11 bases lay between the germline ends. The sample taken for sequencing was PBMCs or a T cell subset sorted from them (not recorded which). The sequence came from an adult woman who had mild COVID-19 (a few samples of this study predate the infection). Cell type and time point are not known. This chain links TRBV9 with TRBJ2-6; D possibly corresponds to TRBD1 (6 bases). CDR3 sequence reads: CASSARGTGANVLTF. The CDR3 DNA is TGTGCCAGCAGCGCCAGGGGTACCGGGGCCAACGTCCTGACTTTC.